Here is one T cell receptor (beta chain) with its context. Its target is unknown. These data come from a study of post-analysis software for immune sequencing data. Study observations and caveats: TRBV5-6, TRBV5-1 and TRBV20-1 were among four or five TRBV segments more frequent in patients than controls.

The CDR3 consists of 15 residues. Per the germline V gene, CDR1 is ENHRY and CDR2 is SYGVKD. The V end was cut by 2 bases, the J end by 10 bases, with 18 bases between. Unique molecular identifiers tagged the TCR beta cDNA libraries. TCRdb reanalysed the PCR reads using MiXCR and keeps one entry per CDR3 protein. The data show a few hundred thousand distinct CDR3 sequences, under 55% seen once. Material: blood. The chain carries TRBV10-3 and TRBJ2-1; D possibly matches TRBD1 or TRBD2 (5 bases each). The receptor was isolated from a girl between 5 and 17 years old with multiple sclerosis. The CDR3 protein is CAISEVGERQEEQFF. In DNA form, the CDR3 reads TGTGCCATCAGTGAGGTGGGGGAACGGCAGGAGGAGCAGTTCTTC.